This TCR beta chain was sequenced for a study of neurological immune-mediated disorders. This clonotype was detected ten times or more. With 4 bases removed from V and 7 bases from J, the gap between germline ends came to 14 bases. Germline V gives CDR1 SGHRS, CDR2 YFSETQ. The CDR3 spans 14 residues. TCRdb reprocessed the 5' RACE reads via MiXCR and lists one record per CDR3 protein. The sample records just under 60,000 distinct CDR3 sequences, 2% to 3% being singletons. The chain has TRBV5-1 and TRBJ1-4; no clear D. The sequencing sample was made of PBMCs. This TCR came from a man aged 45 to 65 with multiple sclerosis. The CDR3 DNA is TGCGCCAGCAGCGGCGGGCGGATATCTGAAAAACTGTTTTTT. Its protein product is CASSGGRISEKLFF.